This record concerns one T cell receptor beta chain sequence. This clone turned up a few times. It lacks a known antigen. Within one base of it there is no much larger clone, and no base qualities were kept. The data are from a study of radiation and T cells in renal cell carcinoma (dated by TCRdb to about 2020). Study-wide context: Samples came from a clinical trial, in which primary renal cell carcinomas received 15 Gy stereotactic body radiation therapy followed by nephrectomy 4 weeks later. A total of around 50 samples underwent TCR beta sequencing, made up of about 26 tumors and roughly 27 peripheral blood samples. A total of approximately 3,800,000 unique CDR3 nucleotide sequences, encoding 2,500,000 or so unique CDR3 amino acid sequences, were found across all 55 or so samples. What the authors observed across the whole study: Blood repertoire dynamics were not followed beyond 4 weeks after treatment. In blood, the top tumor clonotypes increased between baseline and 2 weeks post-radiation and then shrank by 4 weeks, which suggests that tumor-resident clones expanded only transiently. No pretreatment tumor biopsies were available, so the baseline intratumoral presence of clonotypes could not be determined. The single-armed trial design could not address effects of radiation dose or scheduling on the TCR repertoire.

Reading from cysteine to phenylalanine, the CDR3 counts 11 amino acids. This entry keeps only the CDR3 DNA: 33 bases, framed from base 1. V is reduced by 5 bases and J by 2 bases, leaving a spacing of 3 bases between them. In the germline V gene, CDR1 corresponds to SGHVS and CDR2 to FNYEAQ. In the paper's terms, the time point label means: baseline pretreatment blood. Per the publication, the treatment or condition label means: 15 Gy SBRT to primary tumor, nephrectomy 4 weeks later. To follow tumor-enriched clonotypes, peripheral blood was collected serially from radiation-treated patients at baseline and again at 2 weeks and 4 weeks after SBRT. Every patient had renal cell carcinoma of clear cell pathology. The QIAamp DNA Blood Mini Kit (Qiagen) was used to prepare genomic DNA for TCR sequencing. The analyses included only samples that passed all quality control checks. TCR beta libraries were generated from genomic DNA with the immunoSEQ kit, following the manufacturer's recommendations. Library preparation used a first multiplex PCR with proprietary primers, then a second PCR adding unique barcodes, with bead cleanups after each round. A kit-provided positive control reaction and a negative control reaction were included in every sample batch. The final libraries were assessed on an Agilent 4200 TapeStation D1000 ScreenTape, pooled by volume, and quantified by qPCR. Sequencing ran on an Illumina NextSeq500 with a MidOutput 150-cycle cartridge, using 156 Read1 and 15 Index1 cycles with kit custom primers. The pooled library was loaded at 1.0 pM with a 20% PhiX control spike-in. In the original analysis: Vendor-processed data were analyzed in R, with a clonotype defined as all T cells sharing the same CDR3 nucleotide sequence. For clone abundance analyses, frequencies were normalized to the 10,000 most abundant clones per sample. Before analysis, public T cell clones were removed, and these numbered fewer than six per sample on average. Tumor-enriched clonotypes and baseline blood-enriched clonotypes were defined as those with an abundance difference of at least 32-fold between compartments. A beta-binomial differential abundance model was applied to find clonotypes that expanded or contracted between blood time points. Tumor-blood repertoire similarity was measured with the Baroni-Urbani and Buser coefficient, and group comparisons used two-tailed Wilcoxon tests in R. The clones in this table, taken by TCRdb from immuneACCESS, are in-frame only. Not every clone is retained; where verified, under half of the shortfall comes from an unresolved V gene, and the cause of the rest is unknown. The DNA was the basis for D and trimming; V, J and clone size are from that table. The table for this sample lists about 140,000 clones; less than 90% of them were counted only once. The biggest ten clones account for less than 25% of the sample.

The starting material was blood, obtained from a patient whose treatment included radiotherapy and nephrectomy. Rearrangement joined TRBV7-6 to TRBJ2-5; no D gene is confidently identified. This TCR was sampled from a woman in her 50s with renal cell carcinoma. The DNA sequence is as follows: TGTGCCAGCAGCAAACAAGAGACCCAGTACTTC. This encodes CASSKQETQYF.